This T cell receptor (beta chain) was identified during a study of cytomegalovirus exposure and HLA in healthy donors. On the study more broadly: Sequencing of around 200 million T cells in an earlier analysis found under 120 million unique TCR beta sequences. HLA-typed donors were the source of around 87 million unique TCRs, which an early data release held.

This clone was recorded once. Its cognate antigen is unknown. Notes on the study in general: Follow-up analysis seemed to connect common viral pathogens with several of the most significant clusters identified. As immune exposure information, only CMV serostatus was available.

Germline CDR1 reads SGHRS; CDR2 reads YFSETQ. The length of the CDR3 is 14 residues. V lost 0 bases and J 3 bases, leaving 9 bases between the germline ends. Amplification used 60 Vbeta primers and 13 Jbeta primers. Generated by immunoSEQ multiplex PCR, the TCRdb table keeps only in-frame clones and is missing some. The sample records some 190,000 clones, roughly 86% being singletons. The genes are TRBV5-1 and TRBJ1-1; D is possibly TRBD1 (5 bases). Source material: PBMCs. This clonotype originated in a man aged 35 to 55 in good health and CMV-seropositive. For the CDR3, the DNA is TGCGCCAGCAGCTTGGTTGGGGGGGACACTGAAGCTTTCTTT. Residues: CASSLVGGDTEAFF. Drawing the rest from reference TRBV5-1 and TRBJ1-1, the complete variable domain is KAGVTQTPRYLIKTRGQQVTLSCSPISGHRSVSWYQQTPGQGLQFLFEYFSETQRNKGNFPGRFSGRQFSNSRSEMNVSTLELGDSALYLCASSLVGGDTEAFFGQGTRLTVV.